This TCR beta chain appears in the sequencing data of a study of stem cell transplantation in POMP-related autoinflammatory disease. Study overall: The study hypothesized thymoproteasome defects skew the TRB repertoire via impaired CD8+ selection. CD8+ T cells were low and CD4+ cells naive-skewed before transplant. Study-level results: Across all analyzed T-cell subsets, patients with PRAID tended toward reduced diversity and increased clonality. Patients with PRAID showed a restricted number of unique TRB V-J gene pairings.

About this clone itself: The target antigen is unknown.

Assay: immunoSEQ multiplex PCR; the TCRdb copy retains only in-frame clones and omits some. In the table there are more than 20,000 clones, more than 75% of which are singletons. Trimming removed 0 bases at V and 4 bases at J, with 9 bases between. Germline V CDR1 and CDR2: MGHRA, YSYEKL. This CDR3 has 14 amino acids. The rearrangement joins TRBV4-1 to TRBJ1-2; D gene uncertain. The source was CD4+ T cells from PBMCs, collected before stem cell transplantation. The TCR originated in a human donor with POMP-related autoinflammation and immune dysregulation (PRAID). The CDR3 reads CASSQDYRAYGYTF. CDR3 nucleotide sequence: TGCGCCAGCAGCCAAGATTACAGAGCCTATGGCTACACCTTC.